The clone carrying this T cell receptor (beta chain) showed up many times. Its specificity is not known. The data belong to a study of molecular identifiers for immune sequencing clone quantification. The study, taken as a whole, reports: The share of molecules held by clones above 20 RNA copies was over 97% in effector cells and under 1% in naive cells.

TCRdb reprocessed the PCR reads via MiXCR and lists one record per CDR3 protein. The sample lists about 320,000 distinct CDR3 sequences; 20% to 25% were seen once. V lost 1 base and J lost 0, with 13 bases in between. CDR3 length equals 17 residues. Naive CD8 libraries were made from roughly 21,000 to 960,000 sorted cells, and they used 10%, 30% or 50% RNA. Sorting captured naive CD8 T cells as CD8+CD4-CCR7+CD45RA+. The chain uses TRBV23-1 and TRBJ1-5; D uncertain. TRBV23-1 is sorted into the ORF group, with uncertain function. The source is a human donor in good health. Some libraries in this study had Jurkat cell RNA spiked in. The sequencing sample was made of naive CD8+ T cells from blood, with Jurkat cell RNA spiked in. Documented subset: FACS-sorted CD8+CD4-CCR7+CD45RA+ naive T cells. DNA for the CDR3: TGCGCCAGCAGTCAATGGGCGGCGCACCCTAGCAATCAGCCCCAGCATTTT. This codes for CASSQWAAHPSNQPQHF.